Presented here are 9 T cell receptor beta chains from one specimen sequenced in a study of OX40 agonist ivuxolimab in advanced cancers. Sequencing was performed with immunoSEQ multiplex PCR; in TCRdb, only in-frame clones are kept and a portion is missing. The table records 70,000 or so clones, around nine tenths of them present only once. The sample was CD4+ or CD8+ T cells sorted from blood, taken in a trial of the OX40 agonist ivuxolimab. The source is an adult with an advanced solid tumor such as melanoma, head and neck, liver or kidney cancer.

V gene TRBV5-6 combines with J gene TRBJ2-1, with TRBD1 as a possible D gene (7 bases). There are 16 residues in the CDR3. V was clipped by 0 bases and J by 4 bases, with 14 bases between them. In germline, CDR1 is SGHDT, CDR2 YYEEEE. The chain's CDR3 is CASSLVGGTDYNEQFF. Here the CDR3 DNA reads TGTGCCAGCAGCTTGGTAGGGGGGACAGATTACAATGAGCAGTTCTTC.

This chain links TRBV2 with TRBJ2-5; TRBD1 is a possible D gene (6 bases). This CDR3 is built from 14 residues. Trimming cost V 3 bases and J 3 bases, with 11 bases left between them. The germline gives CDR1 SNHLY, CDR2 FYNNEI. CDR3: CASSDAGAEETQYF. DNA for the CDR3: TGTGCCAGCAGTGATGCAGGGGCTGAAGAGACCCAGTACTTC.

In this sample, this clone turned up a few times. The gene calls are TRBV18 and TRBJ1-1; no firm D call. The germline V gene encodes CDR1 KGHSH and CDR2 LQKENI. This CDR3 spans 14 amino acids. Trimming removed 4 bases from V and 1 base from J, with 10 bases in between. The DNA for the CDR3 is TGTGCCAGCTCACGCCAGGAAACGAACACTGAAGCTTTCTTT. This gives the protein CASSRQETNTEAFF.

The chain combines TRBV19 with TRBJ2-3; weak D call: TRBD1 (6 bases). The CDR3 sequence is 13 residues long. Per the germline V gene, CDR1 is LNHDA and CDR2 is SQIVND (reference sequence). V dropped 10 bases and J dropped 6 bases, with 17 bases sitting between them. The CDR3 region has the DNA TGTGCCACCAGGGACACCGTCGATGATACGCAGTATTTT. Translated, it gives CATRDTVDDTQYF.

V and J are TRBV19 and TRBJ2-3; 12 bases align to TRBD1. Germline loops: CDR1 LNHDA, CDR2 SQIVND (reference sequence). V gave up 4 bases and J gave up 2 bases; unmatched junction bases: 10. This CDR3 spans 18 amino acids. CDR3 amino acids: CASSTRSGTGGPTDTQYF. The CDR3 DNA follows: TGTGCCAGTAGTACCCGTTCCGGGACAGGGGGCCCCACAGATACGCAGTATTTT.

The J gene is TRBJ1-2, the V gene TRBV10-3, with 9 bases aligning to TRBD1. The CDR3 runs to 17 residues. Germline loops: CDR1 ENHRY, CDR2 SYGVKD. V gave up 0 bases and J gave up 4 bases; unmatched junction bases: 9. The CDR3 region has the DNA TGTGCCATCAGTGAGTCGTCTGGGGACAGGGAACGCTATGGCTACACCTTC. It codes for CAISESSGDRERYGYTF.

This chain joins TRBV19 and TRBJ1-1; D gene ambiguous. This CDR3 comprises 13 residues. Germline-derived CDR1 and CDR2 are LNHDA and SQIVND (reference sequence). V was clipped by 3 bases and J by 1 base, with 6 bases between them. This CDR3 reads CASSIKENTEAFF. The CDR3 DNA sequence: TGTGCCAGTAGTATTAAGGAGAACACTGAAGCTTTCTTT.

This clone was counted a single time. The V gene is TRBV9, the J gene TRBJ2-7; the D gene is possibly TRBD2 (6 bases). V gave up 4 bases and J gave up 0 bases, with 11 bases separating them. The germline V gene has CDR1 SGDLS and CDR2 YYNGEE. This CDR3 has 14 residues. The CDR3 DNA reads TGTGCCAGCAGCACCCGGGGGTCCTCCTACGAGCAGTACTTC. Protein: CASSTRGSSYEQYF.

The CDR3 sequence: CAWRRGFEKLFF. Here the CDR3 DNA reads TGTGCCTGGAGAAGGGGTTTTGAAAAACTGTTTTTT. This chain links TRBV30 with TRBJ1-4; D is perhaps TRBD1 (5 bases). The CDR3 totals 12 residues. Looked up from germline, CDR1 is GTSNPN and CDR2 is SVGIG (reference sequence). V was pared by 3 bases and J by 7 bases, with 9 bases between.